This T cell receptor (beta chain) was identified in a study of T-cell reconstitution after alpha-beta-depleted transplantation in children. The study's findings and limits: Newly produced T cells mostly provided counts and TCRbeta diversity after one year, as hyperexpanded clones declined. Two months or so post-transplant, alpha-beta T cells reportedly derived from several hundred expanded graft clones.

The V end lost 1 base, the J end lost 8 bases, and 18 bases lay between the germline ends. CDR1 SGHVS and CDR2 FNYEAQ come from the germline V gene. The CDR3 covers 16 residues. On this clonotype: Its antigen is still unknown.

Construction of the TCRbeta library involved unique molecular identifiers. One entry per CDR3 protein, called by TCRdb with MiXCR from the PCR reads. The sample has about a million distinct CDR3 sequences, around 30% seen once; the top ten hold under 30%. The specimen comprised PBMCs, mostly from graft donor cells, sampled 360 days after TCRalphabeta/CD19-depleted stem cell transplant. The rearrangement joins TRBV7-6 to TRBJ2-1; D may be TRBD1 (6 bases). The TCR comes from a boy in the first two years of life who had a stem cell transplant for SCID, so the T cells may come from the graft donor. CDR3 nucleotide sequence: TGTGCCAGCAGCTTAGGAGGTCGTCCAGGGGTGTATGAGCAGTTCTTC. It translates to CASSLGGRPGVYEQFF.